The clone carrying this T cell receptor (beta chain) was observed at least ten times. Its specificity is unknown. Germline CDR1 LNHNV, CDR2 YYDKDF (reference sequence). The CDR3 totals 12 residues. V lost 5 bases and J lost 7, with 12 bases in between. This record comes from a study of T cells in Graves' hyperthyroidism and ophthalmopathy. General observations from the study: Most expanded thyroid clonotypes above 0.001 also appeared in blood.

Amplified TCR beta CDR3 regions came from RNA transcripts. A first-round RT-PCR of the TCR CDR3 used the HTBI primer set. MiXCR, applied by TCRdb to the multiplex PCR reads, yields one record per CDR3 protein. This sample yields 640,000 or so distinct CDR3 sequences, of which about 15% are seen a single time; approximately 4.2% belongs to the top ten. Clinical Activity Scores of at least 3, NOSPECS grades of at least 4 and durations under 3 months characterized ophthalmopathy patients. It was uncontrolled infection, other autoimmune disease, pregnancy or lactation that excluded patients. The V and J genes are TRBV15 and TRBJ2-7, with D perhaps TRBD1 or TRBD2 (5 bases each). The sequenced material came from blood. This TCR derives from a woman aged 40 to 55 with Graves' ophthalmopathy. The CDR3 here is CATSVGTTEQYF. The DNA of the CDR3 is TGTGCCACCAGCGTAGGGACGACGGAGCAGTACTTC.